The 24 T cell receptor beta chains below all came from one sample that was sequenced in a study of T cells in localized non-small cell lung cancer. Sequencing was performed with immunoSEQ multiplex PCR; in TCRdb, only in-frame clones are kept and a portion is missing. The sample has more than 25,000 clones, roughly nine tenths seen once. Sequencing used peripheral blood, obtained before any cancer treatment. These receptors were obtained from a woman aged 35 to 75 with stage I lung adenocarcinoma.

The chain links TRBV10-3 to TRBJ2-3; D is ambiguous. V shed 4 bases and J shed 0 bases, with 8 bases lying between them. CDR1 and CDR2 from the germline V gene are ENHRY and SYGVKD. This CDR3 is 14 amino acids long. The DNA of the CDR3 is TGTGCCATCAGTGGAGCAGGAAGCACAGATACGCAGTATTTT. Translated: CAISGAGSTDTQYF.

The V and J genes are TRBV29-1 and TRBJ2-1; possibly TRBD1 or TRBD2 for D (5 bases each). This CDR3 spans 16 amino acids. Germline V gives CDR1 SQVTM, CDR2 ANQGSEA. Trimming took off 3 bases at V and 7 bases at J, with 22 bases between the two ends. CDR3 DNA sequence: TGCAGCGTTGAGGGGCTGAGCGGAACGGCGATGAATGAGCAGTTCTTC. As protein: CSVEGLSGTAMNEQFF.

The V gene is TRBV7-6, the J gene TRBJ1-1; 10 bases match TRBD1. Germline lookup yields CDR1 SGHVS and CDR2 FNYEAQ. The CDR3 spans 16 residues. With V trimmed by 1 base and J by 0 bases, 2 bases remained unmatched. The CDR3 region has the DNA TGTGCCAGCAGCTTAGAGGGGACAGGGGTGAACACTGAAGCTTTCTTT. This gives the protein CASSLEGTGVNTEAFF.

The genes are TRBV2 and TRBJ2-3; TRBD1 matches 7 bases. The V gene end was trimmed by 2 bases and the J gene end by 6 bases; junction bases not matched to a gene: 8. The CDR3 consists of 15 residues. Germline V gives CDR1 SNHLY, CDR2 FYNNEI. CDR3 sequence (DNA): TGTGCCAGCAGTGAATGGGTAGGGACAGCGGATACGCAGTATTTT. It is translated as CASSEWVGTADTQYF.

This sequence joins TRBV5-8 and TRBJ2-7, with 8 nucleotides matching TRBD2. V lost 3 bases and J lost 4; bases outside the gene matches: 9. The CDR3 covers 15 residues. CDR1 and CDR2 from the germline V gene are SGHTS and YDEGEE. CDR3 in DNA: TGTGCCAGCAGCTCCCTGGGACTAGGGAAATACGAGCAGTACTTC. Its protein is CASSSLGLGKYEQYF.

The chain recombines TRBV7-3 with TRBJ2-3; the D gene is possibly TRBD1 (6 bases). This CDR3 comprises 15 residues. Germline V gene lookup returns CDR1 SGHTA and CDR2 FQGTGA. Trimming took 4 bases from V and 4 from J, leaving 15 bases between them. CDR3 sequence reads: CASSSKGGSADTQYF. CDR3 coding DNA: TGTGCCAGCAGCTCAAAAGGGGGTTCGGCAGATACGCAGTATTTT.

The chain combines TRBV5-5 with TRBJ2-5; 12 bases are shared with TRBD2. CDR1 SGHKS and CDR2 YYEKEE come from the germline V gene (reference sequence). The CDR3 consists of 15 residues. With 0 bases clipped from V and 4 bases from J, the junction kept 1 base outside the gene matches. CDR3 DNA sequence: TGTGCCAGCAGCTTGGGGACTAGCGGGGCAGAGACCCAGTACTTC. This gives the protein CASSLGTSGAETQYF.

The chain carries TRBV6-1 and TRBJ2-5, with D possibly being TRBD1 or TRBD2 (6 bases each). V was pared by 7 bases and J by 4 bases, with 13 bases between. The CDR3 contains 13 residues. Germline V gene sequence: CDR1 MNHNS, CDR2 SASEGT. CDR3 protein: CASKIRGGETQYF. CDR3 DNA sequence: TGTGCCAGCAAGATCAGGGGAGGAGAGACCCAGTACTTC.

The chain recombines TRBV27 with TRBJ2-5; D may be TRBD2 (7 bases). This CDR3 has 15 residues. Trimming removed 3 bases from V and 2 bases from J, with 13 bases in between. The germline CDR1 and CDR2 sequences are MNHEY and SMNVEV (reference sequence). This CDR3 is CASSFAGARQETQYF. As DNA, the CDR3 is TGTGCCAGCAGTTTCGCGGGGGCGCGGCAAGAGACCCAGTACTTC.

The genes are TRBV16 and TRBJ2-1; 9 bases align to TRBD1. With 4 bases clipped from V and 9 bases from J, the junction kept 7 bases outside the gene matches. CDR3 size: 14 residues. In germline, CDR1 is KGHSY, CDR2 FQNENV. As DNA, the CDR3 is TGTGCCAGCAGCCGACAGGGGGGTTTGGGTGAGCAGTTCTTC. It encodes CASSRQGGLGEQFF.

The chain carries TRBV7-9 and TRBJ1-1; 7 nucleotides line up with TRBD1. V trimming: 0 bases; J trimming: 1 base; junction bases outside the gene matches: 2. This CDR3 spans 15 amino acids. Germline V gene lookup returns CDR1 SEHNR and CDR2 FQNEAQ (reference sequence). The CDR3 region has the DNA TGTGCCAGCAGCTTAGCGACAGGGACGAACACTGAAGCTTTCTTT. It yields the protein CASSLATGTNTEAFF.

The rearrangement uses TRBV25-1 and TRBJ1-1; TRBD1 aligns across 9 bases. Germline values: CDR1 MGHDK, CDR2 SYGVNS. The V gene end was trimmed by 1 base and the J gene end by 6 bases; junction bases not matched to a gene: 6. This CDR3 is 15 amino acids long. The CDR3 is CASSEWTGANSEAFF. In DNA form, the CDR3 reads TGTGCCAGCAGTGAATGGACAGGGGCGAATTCTGAAGCTTTCTTT.

The chain combines TRBV5-1 with TRBJ1-1, with 7 bases aligning to TRBD1. The CDR3 runs to 15 residues. J lost 1 base, V lost 4 bases, and 7 bases had no gene match. CDR1 SGHRS and CDR2 YFSETQ come from the germline V gene. The CDR3 coding sequence is TGCGCCAGCAGCCCACACAGGGGCCAGAACACTGAAGCTTTCTTT. Its translation is CASSPHRGQNTEAFF.

The chain employs TRBV7-6 and TRBJ2-3, with 9 positions matching TRBD1. The V and J ends lost 3 bases and 0 bases, in that order; junction bases with no gene match: 4. Germline loops: CDR1 SGHVS, CDR2 FNYEAQ. CDR3 length equals 16 residues. The DNA of the CDR3 is TGTGCCAGCAGCTTGGGACAGGGTTCTAGCACAGATACGCAGTATTTT. Protein sequence: CASSLGQGSSTDTQYF.

In its sample, this clone was seen once. The genes are TRBV28 and TRBJ2-5; 11 nucleotides align to TRBD2. CDR1 and CDR2 (germline): MDHEN, SYDVKM. CDR3 length: 17 residues. Trimming removed 5 bases from V and 5 bases from J; junction bases left unmatched: 13. The DNA for the CDR3 is TGTGCCAGCAGTCAGGGACTAGCGGAGGGGGTGTTCGAGACCCAGTACTTC. The encoded protein is CASSQGLAEGVFETQYF.

This chain joins TRBV19 and TRBJ1-4; D is possibly TRBD1 (6 bases). Germline V gives CDR1 LNHDA, CDR2 SQIVND (reference sequence). The CDR3 is made up of 14 amino acids. V dropped 3 bases and J dropped 5 bases, with 10 bases sitting between them. The CDR3 protein is CASSIDRTNEKLFF. CDR3 nucleotides: TGTGCCAGTAGTATCGACAGGACAAATGAAAAACTGTTTTTT.

This rearrangement joins TRBV20-1 to TRBJ2-3, with 9 bases aligning to TRBD2. Germline CDR1 reads DFQATT; CDR2 reads SNEGSKA (reference sequence). This CDR3 has 11 amino acids. The CDR3 DNA follows: TGCATTGCGGGGGGGCCCAATACGCAGTATTTT. Protein product: CIAGGPNTQYF.

The chain is built from TRBV28 and TRBJ1-1; D remains unclear. Trimming took 6 bases from V and 6 from J, leaving 11 bases between them. The germline V gene has CDR1 MDHEN and CDR2 SYDVKM. The CDR3 consists of 12 residues. This chain's CDR3 is CASRSDVSEAFF. The CDR3 DNA is TGTGCCAGCAGATCTGATGTATCTGAAGCTTTCTTT.

V is TRBV4-1 and J is TRBJ2-5, with 7 bases that match TRBD2. The CDR3 length is 16 residues. Germline loops: CDR1 MGHRA, CDR2 YSYEKL. Trimming removed 0 bases from V and 2 bases from J; junction bases left unmatched: 6. The CDR3 is CASSQDSGRVQETQYF. DNA for the CDR3: TGCGCCAGCAGCCAAGATTCGGGGAGGGTTCAAGAGACCCAGTACTTC.

V and J are TRBV5-8 and TRBJ2-7, with D uncertain. CDR1 is SGHTS, CDR2 YDEGEE, per germline. Trimming shortened V by 7 bases and J by 5 bases, and 19 bases separated the two germline ends. The CDR3 runs 14 residues. The CDR3 nucleotides are TGTGCCAGCTGCGGACGGCCGCCGCTCGACGAGCAGTACTTC. Translated: CASCGRPPLDEQYF.

The chain employs TRBV7-8 and TRBJ1-1; TRBD1 aligns across 7 bases. The germline V gene encodes CDR1 SGHVS and CDR2 FQNEAQ. This CDR3 contains 15 residues. V shed 6 bases, J shed 1 base, and the junction held 8 bases outside the gene matches. Here the CDR3 reads CASRIQGTSNTEAFF. CDR3 coding DNA: TGTGCCAGCAGGATACAGGGGACATCGAACACTGAAGCTTTCTTT.

The table lists this clone with a few counts. The chain is built from TRBV28 and TRBJ1-5; 7 bases are a match to TRBD1. The CDR3 has 13 residues. The germline V gene encodes CDR1 MDHEN and CDR2 SYDVKM. V was pared by 5 bases and J by 7 bases, with 5 bases of the junction left unmatched. This CDR3 reads CASSQGVGQPQHF. The CDR3 coding sequence is TGTGCCAGCAGTCAGGGGGTGGGCCAGCCCCAGCATTTT.

The chain carries TRBV7-8 and TRBJ1-6; unclear D gene. Trimming took off 1 base at V and 5 bases at J, with 9 bases between the two ends. This CDR3 region has 15 residues. Germline V gives CDR1 SGHVS, CDR2 FQNEAQ. The CDR3 sequence is CASSLEPTDNSPLHF. CDR3 DNA sequence: TGTGCCAGCAGCTTAGAACCGACGGATAATTCACCCCTCCACTTT.

J is TRBJ1-1 and V is TRBV7-8; D remains ambiguous. Trimming pared 2 bases from V and 0 bases from J, leaving 7 bases between. The CDR3 length is 14 residues. CDR1 and CDR2 (germline): SGHVS, FQNEAQ. The CDR3 region is CASSLRDLNTEAFF. The CDR3, as DNA: TGTGCCAGCAGCTTAAGGGATCTGAACACTGAAGCTTTCTTT.